This T cell receptor (beta chain) was sequenced during a study of CD8 T cells in ankylosing spondylitis. Study results and limitations: Fewer than 10 highly homologous variants formed a TCR beta motif that appeared characteristic of ankylosing spondylitis blood. Disease-linked clones proved CD8+ and comparatively uncommon in peripheral blood. From matched ankylosing spondylitis synovial fluid, disease-linked clones were reportedly recovered at significantly enriched levels. A number of the motif variants had already been described in reactive arthritis synovial fluid and blood.

This clonotype appeared a few times. What it binds is not known. Germline V lookup: CDR1 SQVTM, CDR2 ANQGSEA. The CDR3 is 12 residues long. V gave up 5 bases and J gave up 4 bases; unmatched junction bases: 3. A quantitative 5'-RACE method, one with molecular barcodes, was used to make TCR beta libraries. TCRdb called the 5' RACE reads again in MiXCR, with one record for every CDR3 protein. The repertoire holds some 840,000 distinct CDR3 sequences, with 12% as singletons. The receptor comes from a male donor with ankylosing spondylitis. The source material was blood, either unsorted or a sorted T cell fraction (not recorded which). The rearrangement joins TRBV29-1 to TRBJ1-1, with 8 bases lining up with TRBD1. In DNA form, the CDR3 reads TGCAGCGTTCATGGGACAGGCACTGAAGCTTTCTTT. Protein product: CSVHGTGTEAFF.